These T cell receptor beta chains were read from a single sample in a study of OX40 agonist ivuxolimab in advanced cancers. Using immunoSEQ multiplex PCR, the repertoire was profiled, and TCRdb retains in-frame clones only, with some absent. In the table there are tens of thousands of clones, around 90% of which are singletons. The source material was CD4+ or CD8+ T cells sorted from blood, sampled in a trial of the OX40 agonist ivuxolimab. The receptors shown here come from an adult with an advanced solid tumor such as melanoma, head and neck, liver or kidney cancer. CDR3s include the opening cysteine and the closing phenylalanine or tryptophan. The D gene is left open where the match is weak. Not all rows give a size; the values are once, few, many and, for expanded clones, a class.

>TRBJ1-5|TRBV19|TRBD1|.
TGTGCCAGTAGGAGGGGACAGACTTATCGGAGCAATCAGCCCCAGCATTTT
CASRRGQTYRSNQPQHF
>TRBJ1-4|TRBV7-8|TRBD1|.
TGTGCCAGCAGCGGGGGACAGGCAACTAATGAAAAACTGTTTTTT
CASSGGQATNEKLFF
>TRBJ2-5|TRBV5-1|TRBD1|.
TGCGCCAGCAGCTTGGGGGACAGGGGATCAGAGACCCAGTACTTC
CASSLGDRGSETQYF
>TRBJ1-4|TRBV11-3|.|.
TGTGCCAGCAGCCCAGGGACCCGGGCGGAAAAACTGTTTTTT
CASSPGTRAEKLFF
>TRBJ1-1|TRBV7-2|TRBD1|.
TGTGCCAGCAGCTTAGGACAGGGGGCGGGTGAAGCTTTCTTT
CASSLGQGAGEAFF
>TRBJ1-2|TRBV9|TRBD1|.
TGTGCCAGCAGCAGTCAGGGACAGGGAGGCTACGGCTACACCTTC
CASSSQGQGGYGYTF
>TRBJ1-3|TRBV28|TRBD1|.
TGTGCCAGCACTACAGGGGGCTCTGGAAACACCATATATTTT
CASTTGGSGNTIYF
>TRBJ1-1|TRBV2|.|.
TGTGCCAGCAACATGGGGCGGGGTAGCACTGAAGCTTTCTTT
CASNMGRGSTEAFF
>TRBJ1-2|TRBV6-6|.|.
TGTGCCAGCAGTCCCCCGGGCGGGGCTCTTGGCTACACCTTC
CASSPPGGALGYTF
>TRBJ1-2|TRBV6-5|TRBD1|once
TGTGCCAGCAGTCGGAGACAGGGCGGGAATGGCTACACCTTC
CASSRRQGGNGYTF
>TRBJ1-1|TRBV10-1|.|.
TGCGCCAGCAGGGATGACGGGAACACTGAAGCTTTCTTT
CASRDDGNTEAFF
>TRBJ2-1|TRBV2|TRBD1|.
TGTGCCAGCAGGGGCGGGACAGGGGGCTACAATGAGCAGTTCTTC
CASRGGTGGYNEQFF